Shown below are 13 T cell receptor beta chains from a single sample sequenced in a study of T cells expressing NK-cell markers. TCRdb reprocessed the 5' RACE reads and reports one entry per CDR3 protein, with no DNA. This listing includes roughly 180,000 distinct CDR3 sequences. Sequencing input: blood T cells: a sorted CD56 or NKG2C T cell subset, CD4+ or CD8+ T cells, or bulk PBMC T cells (not recorded which). The receptors derive from a woman aged 18 to 75 in good health.

The V call is TRBV11-2, the J call TRBJ1-2. The CDR3 length is 14 residues. The V gene's germline CDR1 is SGHAT and CDR2 FQNNGV. CDR3 loop: CASSLETYSYGYTF.

This rearrangement joins TRBV24-1 to TRBJ2-3; TCRdb outputs TRBD2, but without DNA this stays unchecked. Per germline, CDR1 KGHDR and CDR2 SFDVKD. The CDR3 covers 18 residues. CDR3 protein: CATSEPGTSGRTEDTQYF.

The gene calls are TRBV5-1 and TRBJ2-1; TCRdb's D gene call, TRBD2, goes unchecked for lack of DNA. The germline V gene encodes CDR1 SGHRS and CDR2 YFSETQ. The CDR3 has 14 residues. The CDR3 is CASSVTTSYNEQFF.

This chain links TRBV12-3 or TRBV12-4 with TRBJ2-5; the D call of TRBD2 rests on TCRdb alone, since no DNA is present to check it. The CDR3 covers 14 residues. This CDR3 is CASRLAGLEETQYF.

The chain is built from TRBV7-2 and TRBJ2-3; TCRdb's D call of TRBD2 is untestable without DNA. Per germline, CDR1 SGHTA and CDR2 FQGNSA. The CDR3 length is 13 residues. CDR3 region: CASSLGGLDTQYF.

This rearrangement joins TRBV2 to TRBJ1-5. CDR3 length: 13 residues. Germline CDR1 is SNHLY and CDR2 is FYNNEI. The CDR3 sequence is CASSERRDQPQHF.

J is TRBJ2-4 and V is TRBV3-1; the D call of TRBD1 rests on TCRdb alone, since no DNA is present to check it. Per germline, CDR1 LGHDT and CDR2 YNNKEL (reference sequence). The CDR3 extends over 15 amino acids. CDR3 loop: CASSQAETGGNIQYF.

V gene TRBV28 combines with J gene TRBJ1-1; the D call of TRBD1 rests on TCRdb alone, since no DNA is present to check it. This CDR3 has 13 residues. Germline CDR1 reads MDHEN; CDR2 reads SYDVKM. CDR3 region: CASAGTVNTEAFF.

The gene calls are TRBV20-1 and TRBJ2-1; there is no DNA to check the TCRdb D call of TRBD2. CDR1 and CDR2 (germline): DFQATT, SNEGSKA (reference sequence). The CDR3 is 16 amino acids. The CDR3 reads CSALSRASGSLQGQFF.

The chain carries TRBV20-1 and TRBJ2-2; the D gene TCRdb calls, TRBD1, cannot be checked with no DNA. Per germline, CDR1 DFQATT and CDR2 SNEGSKA (reference sequence). The CDR3 totals 13 residues. CDR3 protein: CSANRESAGELFF.

This chain connects TRBV5-5 to TRBJ1-1. In germline, CDR1 is SGHKS, CDR2 YYEKEE (reference sequence). The CDR3 sequence is 15 residues long. The CDR3 is CASSSSGMGNTEAFF.

The chain couples TRBV27 to TRBJ2-2; the TRBD2 assignment by TCRdb is unverifiable without DNA. The CDR3 contains 16 residues. The germline gives CDR1 MNHEY, CDR2 SMNVEV (reference sequence). The CDR3 loop reads CASISNSGRRTGELFF.

The chain recombines TRBV12-3 or TRBV12-4 with TRBJ1-6. The CDR3 has 15 amino acids. CDR3 in amino acids: CASSLVGPNNSPLHF.